The next 25 T cell receptor beta chains were all read from a single sample in a study of blood T cell repertoires in COVID-19. Sequencing used immunoSEQ multiplex PCR; TCRdb keeps in-frame clones, though not all of them. The sample carries roughly 40,000 clones, approximately 80% recorded once. Sequenced input: peripheral blood. The receptors shown here come from a man in his 70s with acute or convalescent COVID-19.

This clone came up once. The chain couples TRBV18 to TRBJ1-2; 7 bases match TRBD1. The CDR3 runs 14 residues. V was clipped by 3 bases and J by 0 bases; unmatched bases: 1. CDR1 KGHSH and CDR2 LQKENI come from the germline V gene. CDR3 in DNA: TGTGCCAGCTCACCCGACAGGGCTAACTATGGCTACACCTTC. Protein: CASSPDRANYGYTF.

The chain recombines TRBV25-1 with TRBJ2-7, with 8 bases lining up with TRBD1. CDR1 is MGHDK, CDR2 SYGVNS, per germline. The J segment lost 7 bases and the V segment lost 2 bases, leaving 10 bases of the junction unmatched. The CDR3 runs to 15 residues. DNA of the CDR3: TGTGCCAGCAGTGAAGTCGGGACAGGTTCTATAGAGCAGTACTTC. Protein product: CASSEVGTGSIEQYF.

V and J are TRBV13 and TRBJ1-1; 7 bases agree with TRBD1. The CDR3 covers 15 residues. Trimming at V came to 5 bases and at J to 0 bases, leaving 6 bases not matched to a gene. Germline values: CDR1 PRHDT, CDR2 FYEKMQ (reference sequence). For the CDR3, the DNA is TGTGCCAGCAGCATGACAGGGCTTTTGAACACTGAAGCTTTCTTT. The encoded protein is CASSMTGLLNTEAFF.

The CDR3 DNA follows: TGTGCCAGCAGCGTATCCACGCAGGGGTCGGTTGAAAAACTGTTTTTT. It specifies CASSVSTQGSVEKLFF. The genes are TRBV9 and TRBJ1-4; TRBD1 might be the D (6 bases). The germline CDR1 and CDR2 sequences are SGDLS and YYNGEE. V was cut by 1 base and J by 7 bases, with 17 bases left in between. The CDR3 has 16 amino acids. Variable domain in full (rest from reference TRBV9 and TRBJ1-4): DSGVTQTPKHLITATGQRVTLRCSPRSGDLSVYWYQQSLDQGLQFLIQYYNGEERAKGNILERFSAQQFPDLHSELNLSSLELGDSALYFCASSVSTQGSVEKLFFGSGTQLSVL.

This sequence joins TRBV6-2 or TRBV6-3 and TRBJ2-3; TRBD1 matches 7 bases. Germline V gene sequence: CDR1 MNHEY, CDR2 SVGEGT. The CDR3 is made up of 15 amino acids. The ends lost 6 bases at V and 3 bases at J; junction bases unmatched: 9. The CDR3 is CASSTGESFTDTQYF. The CDR3 DNA follows: TGTGCCAGCAGCACAGGGGAGTCCTTTACAGATACGCAGTATTTT.

The chain uses TRBV7-2 and TRBJ1-2; D gene uncertain. The CDR3 contains 14 residues. V gave up 7 bases and J gave up 4 bases, with 16 bases separating them. Germline V CDR1 and CDR2: SGHTA, FQGNSA. The chain's CDR3 is CASNLGPVSYGYTF. The CDR3 coding sequence is TGTGCCAGCAACTTGGGCCCGGTCAGCTATGGCTACACCTTC.

The V call is TRBV19, the J call TRBJ2-1; tentatively, D is TRBD2 (6 bases). The V gene lost 3 bases and the J gene lost 5 bases, with 14 bases spanning the gap. Germline V gives CDR1 LNHDA, CDR2 SQIVND (reference sequence). This CDR3 is 15 amino acids long. The CDR3 reads CASSIMGGVNNEQFF. In nucleotides, the CDR3 is TGTGCCAGTAGTATTATGGGGGGTGTCAACAATGAGCAGTTCTTC. Supplemented by reference TRBV19 and TRBJ2-1, the full variable domain reads DGGITQSPKYLFRKEGQNVTLSCEQNLNHDAMYWYRQDPGQGLRLIYYSQIVNDFQKGDIAEGYSVSREKKESFPLTVTSAQKNPTAFYLCASSIMGGVNNEQFFGPGTRLTVL.

This sequence joins TRBV5-1 and TRBJ2-7; 8 nucleotides agree with TRBD1. CDR1 and CDR2 from the germline V gene are SGHRS and YFSETQ. The CDR3 contains 14 residues. J lost 2 bases, V lost 4 bases, and 5 bases had no gene match. The CDR3 nucleotides read TGCGCCAGCAGCCCCAGACAGGGGCCCTACGAGCAGTACTTC. This codes for CASSPRQGPYEQYF.

CDR3: CASSDGGRGYEQYF. The CDR3 DNA reads TGTGCCAGCAGTGACGGGGGGCGGGGATACGAGCAGTACTTC. The chain carries TRBV6-1 and TRBJ2-7, with D possibly matching TRBD2 (7 bases). The V and J ends lost 3 bases and 4 bases respectively, with 13 bases between them. This CDR3 comprises 14 residues. Germline V gene lookup returns CDR1 MNHNS and CDR2 SASEGT.

The rearrangement joins TRBV6-6 to TRBJ1-1; the D gene is possibly TRBD1 (6 bases). CDR3 length: 13 residues. V was shortened by 5 bases and J by 2 bases, with 9 bases between the two germline ends. CDR1 is MNHNY and CDR2 is SVGAGI in the germline V gene (reference sequence). The CDR3 bases are TGTGCCAGCAGTAGACAGGTTAACACTGAAGCTTTCTTT. Translation: CASSRQVNTEAFF.

This chain connects TRBV6-5 to TRBJ2-3; tentative D call: TRBD1 (6 bases). The CDR3 has 14 residues. Germline V gene data show CDR1 as MNHEY and CDR2 as SVGAGI. Between the trimmed V and J ends, which lost 8 bases and 4 bases, there was a span of 16 bases. In nucleotides, the CDR3 is TGTGCCAGCGGTTTGGACAGTAAGGCAGATACGCAGTATTTT. Its translation is CASGLDSKADTQYF.

This clone appeared a single time. The J gene is TRBJ2-7, the V gene TRBV6-5; D not certain. The germline V gene has CDR1 MNHEY and CDR2 SVGAGI. The V end was cut by 6 bases, the J end by 3 bases, with 9 bases between. The CDR3 length is 12 residues. DNA for the CDR3: TGTGCCAGCAGCATCGACATCTACGAGCAGTACTTC. It codes for CASSIDIYEQYF.

This clone was picked up one time. The chain uses TRBV5-8 and TRBJ1-1, with D unclear. Germline V CDR1 and CDR2: SGHTS, YDEGEE. V lost 4 bases and J lost 2, with 12 bases in between. This CDR3 has 14 amino acids. The chain's CDR3 is CASSRNSDNTEAFF. As DNA, the CDR3 is TGTGCCAGCAGCCGTAACAGTGATAACACTGAAGCTTTCTTT.

The V and J genes are TRBV6-5 and TRBJ1-5, with D tentatively TRBD1 (6 bases). Between the trimmed V and J ends, which lost 7 bases and 2 bases, there was a span of 12 bases. Germline CDR1 MNHEY, CDR2 SVGAGI. The CDR3 is made up of 14 amino acids. The CDR3 region is CASKWRQGNQPQHF. Here the CDR3 DNA reads TGTGCCAGCAAGTGGAGACAGGGCAATCAGCCCCAGCATTTT.

The chain joins TRBV9 to TRBJ1-2; the D gene is possibly TRBD1 (5 bases). Germline lookup yields CDR1 SGDLS and CDR2 YYNGEE. V was shortened by 6 bases and J by 1 base, with 16 bases between the two germline ends. CDR3 size: 15 residues. The CDR3 DNA reads as TGTGCCAGCACAGGTAGTCCGGGGGGTAACTATGGCTACACCTTC. This codes for CASTGSPGGNYGYTF.

This clone has more than one count but fewer than ten. V and J are TRBV18 and TRBJ1-4; unclear D gene. Trimming pared 2 bases from V and 5 bases from J, leaving 6 bases between. The germline CDR1 and CDR2 sequences are KGHSH and LQKENI. The CDR3 has 13 amino acids. CDR3 DNA sequence: TGTGCCAGCTCACCATCCCAGAATGAAAAACTGTTTTTT. It is translated as CASSPSQNEKLFF.

The V call is TRBV27, the J call TRBJ1-4, with D perhaps matching TRBD1 (6 bases). CDR1 is MNHEY and CDR2 is SMNVEV in the germline V gene (reference sequence). Deletions cut 6 bases from V and 7 bases from J, with 12 bases between. The CDR3 loop spans 13 amino acids. CDR3 region: CASRQGGSEKLFF. The CDR3 DNA is TGTGCCAGCAGACAGGGTGGGAGTGAAAAACTGTTTTTT.

The CDR3 is CASTTGGNEKLFF. DNA for the CDR3: TGTGCCAGCACGACTGGAGGGAATGAAAAACTGTTTTTT. The chain has TRBV6-6 and TRBJ1-4; no reliable D call. CDR1 and CDR2 from the germline V gene are MNHNY and SVGAGI (reference sequence). This CDR3 has 13 amino acids. Trimming took 7 bases from V and 5 from J, leaving 11 bases between them.

In its sample, this clone was seen once. The gene calls are TRBV3-1 (or the pseudogene TRBV3-2) and TRBJ1-2, with 8 bases lining up with TRBD1. The CDR3 contains 15 residues. The J segment lost 4 bases and the V segment lost 3 bases, leaving 7 bases of the junction unmatched. Germline lookup yields CDR1 LGHDT and CDR2 YNNKEL (reference sequence). Written as DNA, the CDR3 is TGTGCCAGCAGCCAGTGGGTTCAGGGGGCCTATGGCTACACCTTC. Translating it yields CASSQWVQGAYGYTF.

CDR3 in amino acids: CAWSVQGVNYGYTF. The CDR3 bases are TGTGCCTGGAGTGTACAAGGGGTGAACTATGGCTACACCTTC. The J gene is TRBJ1-2, the V gene TRBV30; tentatively, D is TRBD1 (5 bases). Per germline, CDR1 GTSNPN and CDR2 SVGIG (reference sequence). This CDR3 is 14 amino acids long. V dropped 0 bases and J dropped 2 bases, with 10 bases sitting between them. The complete variable domain, with remaining parts taken from reference TRBV30 and TRBJ1-2, reads SQTIHQWPATLVQPVGSPLSLECTVEGTSNPNLYWYRQAAGRGLQLLFYSVGIGQISSEVPQNLSASRPQDRQFILSSKKLLLSDSGFYLCAWSVQGVNYGYTFGSGTRLTVV.

This clone was seen only once. This chain links TRBV7-9 with TRBJ1-2, with 7 bases fitting TRBD1. The J segment lost 5 bases and the V segment lost 5 bases, leaving 11 bases of the junction unmatched. Germline V gives CDR1 SEHNR, CDR2 FQNEAQ (reference sequence). The CDR3 spans 15 residues. CDR3 residues: CASSPQGGQKYGYTF. CDR3 bases: TGTGCCAGCAGCCCCCAAGGGGGACAGAAGTATGGCTACACCTTC.

The V and J genes are TRBV18 and TRBJ1-3; the D gene is possibly TRBD1 (6 bases). V lost 3 bases and J 2 bases, leaving 11 bases between the germline ends. The CDR3 is made up of 15 amino acids. The germline V gene has CDR1 KGHSH and CDR2 LQKENI. In nucleotides, the CDR3 is TGTGCCAGCTCACCGGGCCGACAGGCTGGAAACACCATATATTTT. It codes for CASSPGRQAGNTIYF.

This chain links TRBV18 with TRBJ1-1; TRBD1 agrees at 9 bases. The trim removed 6 bases at V and 4 bases at J, leaving 9 bases unmatched. The CDR3 totals 15 residues. CDR1 KGHSH and CDR2 LQKENI come from the germline V gene. The CDR3 nucleotides are TGTGCCAGCTCGCCCGGGACAGGGAGAGTCACTGAAGCTTTCTTT. This encodes CASSPGTGRVTEAFF.

The CDR3 bases are TGCGCCAGCAGCTTCGGGGCGGGGGCAGATACGCAGTATTTT. Its translation: CASSFGAGADTQYF. J is TRBJ2-3 and V is TRBV5-1; 7 bases agree with TRBD2. Trimming removed 2 bases from V and 4 bases from J; junction bases left unmatched: 4. The CDR3 length is 14 residues. Germline V gene sequence: CDR1 SGHRS, CDR2 YFSETQ.

The V and J genes are TRBV6-4 and TRBJ1-6; D not resolved. The V gene's germline CDR1 is MRHNA and CDR2 SNTAGT. The CDR3 has 15 amino acids. The V gene lost 2 bases and the J gene lost 2 bases, with 7 bases spanning the gap. This chain's CDR3 is CASSDRGTYNSPLHF. For the CDR3, the DNA is TGTGCCAGCAGTGACCGGGGTACCTATAATTCACCCCTCCACTTT.